Given below is one T cell receptor (beta chain) in context. Its target is unknown. The data stem from a study of PD-1 blockade in classical Hodgkin lymphoma. General study results and limits: Newly diagnosed patients had baseline TCR diversity that was reportedly lower than that of healthy donors. Complete responders' baseline diversity resembled that of newly diagnosed patients.

Relapse after autologous stem cell transplantation occurred in every patient, and brentuximab vedotin exposure varied. Classifying best responses yielded complete response, partial response or progressive disease. This CDR3 region has 14 residues. CDR1 and CDR2 (germline): SGHRS, YFSETQ. V was clipped by 3 bases and J by 3 bases, with 11 bases between them. Data came from immunoSEQ multiplex PCR; TCRdb stores just in-frame clones and leaves some out. The sample has about 11,000 clones, nearly 80% seen once. Sequenced here: peripheral blood mononuclear cells (PBMCs), sampled before the second cycle of nivolumab. The TCR was taken from a human donor with classical Hodgkin lymphoma. The rearrangement joins TRBV5-1 to TRBJ2-3; D call uncertain. Written as DNA, the CDR3 is TGCGCCAGCAGCTCCGGACCCTCTACAGATACGCAGTATTTT. Protein sequence: CASSSGPSTDTQYF. Together with reference TRBV5-1 and TRBJ2-3, the CDR3 gives the full variable domain: KAGVTQTPRYLIKTRGQQVTLSCSPISGHRSVSWYQQTPGQGLQFLFEYFSETQRNKGNFPGRFSGRQFSNSRSEMNVSTLELGDSALYLCASSSGPSTDTQYFGPGTRLTVL.